This T cell receptor (beta chain) was found in a study of T cell responses to AZD1222 COVID-19 vaccine. Study results and limitations: Spike-specific TCR depth and breadth grew after two AZD1222 doses. There were mostly white British donors and more females than males, and clonal diversity was possibly underestimated. Repertoires were sampled only after the peak T cell response.

V lost 6 bases to trimming and J lost 14 bases, with 18 bases between them. Germline V gene data show CDR1 as MNHEY and CDR2 as SVGEGT. The CDR3 is made up of 12 amino acids. In regard to this clone: Its cognate antigen is unknown.

The data were produced by immunoSEQ multiplex PCR, yet TCRdb's version contains in-frame clones alone and is incomplete. The sample lists about 79,000 clones, under 95% occurring once. V and J are TRBV6-2 or TRBV6-3 and TRBJ2-3; no clear D gene. This receptor was identified in an adult in good health. The sample in question was peripheral blood, obtained on day 0 of MenACWY control vaccination. The CDR3 DNA reads TGTGCCAGCAGCCCCTCAATCGAGTCGCGGTATTTT. Amino acid sequence: CASSPSIESRYF.